This T cell receptor (beta chain) came from a study of Graves' ophthalmopathy and Graves' hyperthyroidism. PBMCs stemmed from over 8 ml of fresh peripheral blood. Per germline, CDR1 LNHNV and CDR2 YYDKDF (reference sequence). There are 15 residues in the CDR3. V gave up 4 bases and J gave up 1 base, with 14 bases separating them. Amplification from RNA transcripts yielded the TCR beta CDR3 regions. RT-PCR with HTBI primers came first, then second-round multiplex PCR. TCRdb analysed the multiplex PCR reads with MiXCR anew, one entry per CDR3 protein. The repertoire holds 350,000 to 400,000 distinct CDR3 sequences, with less than 20% as singletons. Findings and limits, study-wide: Blood samples also showed most expanded thyroid clonotypes exceeding 0.001 frequency. For separating ophthalmopathy from stable hyperthyroidism, a 13-signature model gave about 90% sensitivity and 81.08% specificity.

This clonotype occurred many times. The antigen remains undetermined. The specimen was peripheral blood. This receptor was taken from a woman aged 18-35 years with stable Graves' hyperthyroidism. The chain uses TRBV15 and TRBJ2-7; possibly TRBD1 or TRBD2 for D (5 bases each). The CDR3 region is CATSTHRDRSYEQYF. CDR3 coding DNA: TGTGCCACCAGCACTCACCGGGACCGATCCTACGAGCAGTACTTC.